This is a list of T cell receptor beta chains from one sample in a study of blood T cell repertoires in COVID-19. The repertoire was sequenced with immunoSEQ multiplex PCR; TCRdb's copy has only in-frame clones and lacks some. This repertoire shows over 200,000 clones, over 80% found once; its top ten account for around 4.7%. Sequences were obtained from peripheral blood. The receptors originated from a human donor in a cohort sampled during active COVID-19. The CDR3 runs from the conserved cysteine through the conserved F or W. Each record gives: D gene, V gene, CDR3 protein. The D gene is left open where the match is weak.

D: NA; V: TRBV9; CDR3: CASRASVFSGANVLTF
D: TRBD1; V: TRBV10-3; CDR3: CASGQGAVEQYF
D: NA; V: TRBV6-1; CDR3: CASSEGYRAEQYF
D: NA; V: TRBV5-1; CDR3: CASSRTVYETQYF
D: NA; V: TRBV7-2; CDR3: CASSLLLRLHSYNEQFF
D: NA; V: TRBV10-3; CDR3: CAISESEGTNEKLFF
D: NA; V: TRBV30; CDR3: CASGSTYLDNSPLHF
D: TRBD2; V: TRBV5-4; CDR3: CASSLEGGGSTYNEQFF
D: TRBD1; V: TRBV19; CDR3: CASSIETGFTYGYTF
D: NA; V: TRBV6-2/TRBV6-3; CDR3: CASSYFGGVSEQYF
D: NA; V: TRBV19; CDR3: CASSISGKNEQFF
D: NA; V: TRBV5-5; CDR3: CASSFGQPGQPQHF
D: NA; V: TRBV9; CDR3: CASSAGDRYGYTF
D: TRBD2; V: TRBV3-1/TRBV3-2; CDR3: CASSQDWASGWYTGELFF
D: NA; V: TRBV6-2/TRBV6-3; CDR3: CASSSVHGYTF
D: TRBD1; V: TRBV6-6; CDR3: CASSWGQSYNSPLHF
D: NA; V: TRBV15; CDR3: CATSRDPPGIYEKLFF
D: NA; V: TRBV5-8; CDR3: CASSLGLGGTNQPQHF
D: TRBD2; V: TRBV9; CDR3: CASSVAESGGQYF
D: TRBD1; V: TRBV10-3; CDR3: CAISEPGQGSNEKLFF
D: NA; V: TRBV9; CDR3: CASSVGAYGNSPLHF
D: NA; V: TRBV7-9; CDR3: CASTPSGTSNEKLFF
D: TRBD2; V: TRBV24-1; CDR3: CATSDQLAGIRNEQFF
D: TRBD1; V: TRBV24-1; CDR3: CATSDWDSNYGYTF
D: NA; V: TRBV7-2; CDR3: CASSLTASVTGELFF
D: NA; V: TRBV21-1; CDR3: CASTYKPPGLTYEQYF
D: NA; V: TRBV7-9; CDR3: CASSRGTPSYNEQFF
D: NA; V: TRBV6-5; CDR3: CASSSAGGRGEKLFF
D: TRBD1; V: TRBV6-6; CDR3: CASSQTGGSNQPQHF
D: TRBD2; V: TRBV28; CDR3: CASRLAGGPDTQYF
D: NA; V: TRBV5-1; CDR3: CASSLETNMNTEAFF
D: NA; V: TRBV19; CDR3: CASGFLGRENTEAFF
D: TRBD1; V: TRBV27; CDR3: CASSLTRTGGYTF
D: TRBD2; V: TRBV11-2; CDR3: CASSLIAGGFNEQFF
D: NA; V: TRBV19; CDR3: CASRPGTTDEKLFF
D: NA; V: TRBV5-4; CDR3: CASSAEGANYGYTF
D: TRBD2; V: TRBV7-2; CDR3: CASSLSRLAGVGGNEQFF
D: TRBD2; V: TRBV7-3; CDR3: CASSDGTSGVNTQYF
D: TRBD1; V: TRBV30; CDR3: CAWNEQGNGELFF
D: TRBD1; V: TRBV28; CDR3: CASSSQGEGTNEKLFF
D: TRBD1; V: TRBV19; CDR3: CASSIDKGATYEQYF
D: NA; V: TRBV19; CDR3: CASSTGPHRARNTEAFF
D: TRBD1; V: TRBV6-2/TRBV6-3; CDR3: CASSRPGTGEEKLFF
D: NA; V: TRBV6-2/TRBV6-3; CDR3: CASSLPPGAEETQYF
D: TRBD2; V: TRBV6-5; CDR3: CASRLAGANEQFF
D: TRBD1; V: TRBV24-1; CDR3: CATSDSGTGIMNTEAFF
D: NA; V: TRBV29-1; CDR3: CSVDRGDAYEQYF
D: TRBD1; V: TRBV28; CDR3: CASSFTQGSYEQYF
D: NA; V: TRBV6-1; CDR3: CASSEAGALNGYTF
D: NA; V: TRBV6-1; CDR3: CASSEPGSHQPQHF